The clone carrying this T cell receptor (beta chain) has a handful of counts. The CDR3 is 12 amino acids. The V end lost 0 bases, the J end lost 10 bases, and 7 bases lay between the germline ends. Per the germline V gene, CDR1 is SNHLY and CDR2 is FYNNEI. The data are from a study of glioma-infiltrating T cells after dendritic cell vaccination. In the study overall: Patients received autologous tumor lysate-pulsed dendritic cell vaccination between about 2003 and 2012.

Input was approximately 2.2 ug genomic DNA, or all available if less. Sequencing used immunoSEQ multiplex PCR; TCRdb keeps in-frame clones, though not all of them. The table includes some 70,000 clones, about four fifths detected once. This receptor was taken from a human donor with glioblastoma. The sample in question was blood, obtained before dendritic cell vaccination. The chain combines TRBV2 with TRBJ2-1; D gene uncertain. The CDR3 region is CASSEAMEEQFF. The DNA for the CDR3 is TGTGCCAGCAGTGAAGCAATGGAGGAGCAGTTCTTC.